This T cell receptor beta chain originates from a study of T cell clonality in common variable immunodeficiency. This clone was observed at least ten times. Its antigen remains unknown. From the germline J gene comes the end of the CDR3, since the read stops 3 residues before it. Caucasian heritage predominated among both patients and controls. Findings of the study overall: Reportedly, TCR beta sequences from common variable immunodeficiency showed fewer deletions and N-nucleotide insertions.

Sequencing used immunoSEQ multiplex PCR; TCRdb keeps in-frame clones, though not all of them. The record shows about 43,000 clones for this sample, with no singletons present. In germline, CDR1 is MNHEY, CDR2 SVGEGT. This CDR3 spans 15 amino acids. Trimming took off 3 bases at V and 9 bases at J, with 15 bases between the two ends. The chain carries TRBV6-2 or TRBV6-3 and TRBJ1-6; no reliable D call. Material: peripheral blood mononuclear cells. This clonotype originated in a person aged 18-69 years in good health. CDR3: CASSYEIGVSSPLHF. CDR3 DNA (partial): TGTGCCAGCAGTTATGAAATCGGGGTTAGTTCACCC.